The source of this T cell receptor (beta chain) is a study of T cell clonotyping in hematopoietic cell transplantation. As for the study in general: Recipients' pretransplant samples followed cytoreduction.

Time point specified: recipient sample about 28 days before transplant, after cytoreduction. This clone was observed a few times. Its target is unknown. An end of the junction does not agree with germline; a read error may underlie this. This CDR3 has 14 amino acids. CDR1 and CDR2 (germline): SSHAT, FNYEAQ (reference sequence). The method was immunoSEQ multiplex PCR; TCRdb's version includes in-frame clones alone and lacks a portion of them. The repertoire holds about 76,000 clones, roughly 95% seen once, with roughly 1.5% in the top ten. Findings and limits, study-wide: Cells were unsorted, so CD4 and CD8 contributions were not separated. After transplant, recipient diversity fell while pathologically expanded clonotypes grew through day 180.

The chain uses TRBV7-7 and TRBJ1-2; 7 nucleotides match TRBD1. The sequence derives from a woman in her 50s with acute myeloid leukemia. Some clones in this sample may be carry-over from other donors' samples. This specimen was peripheral blood mononuclear cells, taken before stem cell transplant. In DNA, the CDR3 is TGTGCTAGCAGCTTAGACAGGGTTAGCTTTGGCTACACCTTC. Protein: CASSLDRVSFGYTF.